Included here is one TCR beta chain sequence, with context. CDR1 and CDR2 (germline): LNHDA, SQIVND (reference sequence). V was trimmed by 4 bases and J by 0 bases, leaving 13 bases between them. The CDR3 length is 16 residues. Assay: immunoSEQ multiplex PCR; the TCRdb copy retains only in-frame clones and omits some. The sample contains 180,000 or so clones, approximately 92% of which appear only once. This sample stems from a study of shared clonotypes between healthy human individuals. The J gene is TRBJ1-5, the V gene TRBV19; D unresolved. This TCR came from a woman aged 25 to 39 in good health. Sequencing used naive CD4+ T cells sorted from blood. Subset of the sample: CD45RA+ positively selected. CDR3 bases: TGTGCCAGTAGTACGTACAATGGACTTAGCAATCAGCCCCAGCATTTT. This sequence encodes CASSTYNGLSNQPQHF.